One T cell receptor beta chain is described in this entry. What it binds is unknown. No T cells were sorted before total RNA was taken from whole blood. These data are taken from a study of monozygotic twins with inflammatory bowel disease. Findings and caveats of the study: The co-twins with IBD showed lower TCRbeta diversity (inverse Simpson) than their healthy siblings.

The CDR3 loop spans 12 amino acids. Making cDNA involved eight separate reactions per sample. The template switching step added UMIs that contained a 6-nucleotide sample barcode. After re-calling the 5' RACE reads, TCRdb lists one entry per CDR3 protein, DNA absent. The sample data list about 300,000 distinct CDR3 sequences. The rearrangement uses TRBV12-3 or TRBV12-4 and TRBJ2-7. The receptor was derived from a human donor with ulcerative colitis or Crohn's disease, or a healthy co-twin of an affected twin (not recorded which). Sequencing was carried out using blood. The CDR3 sequence is CASSFRATEQYF.